The clone carrying this T cell receptor (beta chain) occurred once. Its antigen is not identified. V lost 3 bases, J lost 8 bases, and 10 bases lay in between. The CDR3 has 13 amino acids. CDR1 is SNHLY, CDR2 FYNNEI, per germline. The study ran its PCR with 60 Vbeta and 13 Jbeta primers. TCRdb keeps only in-frame clones here, not all; method: immunoSEQ multiplex PCR. This table holds fewer than 200,000 clones, around 79% found once. The entry originates in a study of cytomegalovirus exposure and HLA in healthy donors. Study-level points and caveats: Some TCR beta chains (approximately 180 of them) were listed as cytomegalovirus-associated.

The sample was PBMCs. This rearrangement joins TRBV2 to TRBJ1-4; D not resolved. The receptor comes from a woman aged 45-60 years in good health and CMV-seropositive. CDR3 region: CASSEARWEKLFF. CDR3 coding DNA: TGTGCCAGCAGTGAGGCGCGGTGGGAAAAACTGTTTTTT.